These 14 T cell receptor beta chains share one sample of origin, sequenced in a study of blood T cells in healthy people across ages. Combining a sample-barcoded 5' primer with a J-beta primer mix, a second PCR ran for roughly 7 to 12 cycles. TCRdb called the 5' RACE reads again in MiXCR, with one record for every CDR3 protein. The table has about 1.6 million distinct CDR3 sequences, about 31% seen once. Material: blood. These receptor sequences come from a woman in her 30s in good health.

The chain employs TRBV20-1 and TRBJ2-7, with 7 nucleotides matching TRBD1. With 6 bases clipped from V and 1 base from J, the junction kept 12 bases outside the gene matches. This CDR3 has 15 amino acids. Germline-derived CDR1 and CDR2 are DFQATT and SNEGSKA (reference sequence). The CDR3 region has the DNA TGCAGTGCAGACGGACAGGCTCAAGGGTCCTACGAGCAGTACTTC. Its protein product is CSADGQAQGSYEQYF.

V is TRBV20-1 and J is TRBJ2-7; 8 bases are shared with TRBD2. CDR1 is DFQATT and CDR2 is SNEGSKA in the germline V gene (reference sequence). The CDR3 covers 15 residues. V lost 5 bases, J lost 2 bases, and 11 bases stayed unmatched. The CDR3 DNA is TGCAGTGCTCGGGGACTAGGAGCCTTCCCCTACGAGCAGTACTTC. Amino acids: CSARGLGAFPYEQYF.

This clonotype was observed at least ten times. The rearrangement uses TRBV20-1 and TRBJ2-5; D is uncertain. CDR3 length: 12 amino acids. Germline V gene data show CDR1 as DFQATT and CDR2 as SNEGSKA (reference sequence). Trimming stripped 3 bases from V and 5 bases from J, with 10 bases between. For the CDR3, the DNA is TGCAGTGCTAGCGGGCTGGGGGAGACCCAGTACTTC. Encoded protein: CSASGLGETQYF.

This clonotype was detected only a few times. The genes are TRBV6-6 and TRBJ2-7, with TRBD2 matching over 8 bases. The CDR3 consists of 15 residues. Germline V gene lookup returns CDR1 MNHNY and CDR2 SVGAGI (reference sequence). J was trimmed by 6 bases and V by 6 bases; bases with no gene match: 13. CDR3 loop: CASSLQGLGIGEQYF. In DNA form, the CDR3 reads TGTGCCAGCAGCCTACAGGGACTAGGAATTGGCGAGCAGTACTTC.

V usage is TRBV5-1 and J usage is TRBJ1-2; no firm D call. The CDR3 has 16 residues. The V and J ends lost 3 bases and 7 bases respectively, with 22 bases between them. The germline gives CDR1 SGHRS, CDR2 YFSETQ. CDR3 region: CASSSNKMTVFSGYTF. Here the CDR3 DNA reads TGCGCCAGCAGCTCCAATAAGATGACCGTATTTAGTGGCTACACCTTC.

The rearrangement uses TRBV3-1 and TRBJ2-5; 10 bases match TRBD2. V trimming: 4 bases; J trimming: 5 bases; junction bases outside the gene matches: 7. Germline CDR1 and CDR2: LGHDT and YNNKEL (reference sequence). This CDR3 has 15 residues. The CDR3: CASSRPLAGRETQYF. In DNA, the CDR3 is TGTGCCAGCAGCCGCCCACTAGCGGGGCGTGAGACCCAGTACTTC.

The gene calls are TRBV20-1 and TRBJ2-1, with 12 positions matching TRBD2. There are 17 residues in the CDR3. Per the germline V gene, CDR1 is DFQATT and CDR2 is SNEGSKA (reference sequence). V shed 0 bases, J shed 6 bases, and the junction held 9 bases outside the gene matches. CDR3 protein: CSARDRGLAGSLNEQFF. In DNA, the CDR3 is TGCAGTGCTAGAGACCGGGGACTAGCGGGCTCCCTCAATGAGCAGTTCTTC.

In this sample, this clonotype turned up a few times. The chain recombines TRBV25-1 with TRBJ2-3, with D possibly being TRBD2 (5 bases). Trimming removed 4 bases from V and 4 bases from J, with 15 bases in between. Germline CDR1 reads MGHDK; CDR2 reads SYGVNS. The length of the CDR3 is 15 residues. CDR3 bases: TGTGCCAGCAGTGTCGGGGTAAGGTGGGCAGATACGCAGTATTTT. It yields the protein CASSVGVRWADTQYF.

The V and J genes are TRBV6-1 and TRBJ1-5; D may be TRBD1 (5 bases). The CDR3 has 13 amino acids. Germline V CDR1 and CDR2: MNHNS, SASEGT. Between the trimmed V and J ends, which lost 8 bases and 4 bases, there was a span of 12 bases. In DNA form, the CDR3 reads TGTGCCAGCGGCGGGACGGTAAATCAGCCCCAGCATTTT. Translated: CASGGTVNQPQHF.

This clonotype was counted only a few times. The V call is TRBV20-1, the J call TRBJ2-5; D is uncertain. Germline V CDR1 and CDR2: DFQATT, SNEGSKA (reference sequence). V was clipped by 0 bases and J by 1 base, with 15 bases between them. The CDR3 is 16 amino acids. The CDR3 nucleotides read TGCAGTGCTAGAGATGGCGGCAGGCTAAGCCAAGAGACCCAGTACTTC. It encodes CSARDGGRLSQETQYF.

This clonotype was counted at least ten times. The chain recombines TRBV4-1 with TRBJ2-1, with D possibly being TRBD2 (6 bases). The germline gives CDR1 MGHRA, CDR2 YSYEKL. The CDR3 covers 17 residues. V was trimmed by 1 base and J by 1 base, leaving 14 bases between them. DNA of the CDR3: TGCGCCAGCAGCCAAGGTCCCGGGGGAGAATCCTACAATGAGCAGTTCTTC. This gives the protein CASSQGPGGESYNEQFF.

The chain uses TRBV20-1 and TRBJ2-5, with unresolved D. Gene TRBJ2-7 matches the end of the DNA better, so the J call may be wrong. The CDR3 length is 14 residues. Germline V CDR1 and CDR2: DFQATT, SNEGSKA (reference sequence). The CDR3 here is CSASTRAPAIEQYF. The CDR3 DNA sequence: TGCAGTGCTAGCACCCGGGCCCCTGCGATCGAGCAGTACTTC.

The table lists this clonotype with a few counts. The chain uses TRBV5-1 and TRBJ1-1, with D perhaps TRBD1 (5 bases). The length of the CDR3 is 13 residues. Germline CDR1 reads SGHRS; CDR2 reads YFSETQ. Trimming stripped 3 bases from V and 8 bases from J, with 14 bases between. The CDR3 here is CASSYGTVEEAFF. CDR3 coding DNA: TGCGCCAGCAGCTATGGGACCGTTGAAGAAGCTTTCTTT.

This clonotype was recorded at least ten times. The chain has TRBV20-1 and TRBJ2-1; no definite D call. Germline-derived CDR1 and CDR2 are DFQATT and SNEGSKA (reference sequence). The CDR3 is made up of 10 amino acids. Trimming left V 3 bases short and J 10 bases short, with 7 bases between. CDR3 residues: CSARNYEQFF. The CDR3 region has the DNA TGCAGTGCTAGGAACTACGAGCAGTTCTTC.